A single sample is the source of the 14 T cell receptor beta chains below, sequenced in a study of T cell responses to AZD1222 COVID-19 vaccine. Repertoires were generated with immunoSEQ multiplex PCR, while TCRdb's copy carries only in-frame clones and drops some. The sample holds approximately 150,000 clones, 89% seen once. The source was peripheral blood, collected 28 days after the second AZD1222 dose. The receptors were gathered from an adult who received the AZD1222 COVID-19 vaccine.

The chain is built from TRBV9 and TRBJ2-5, with 8 positions matching TRBD1. CDR3 size: 14 residues. Trimming took 3 bases from V and 5 from J; bases not matched to a gene: 6. The germline V gene has CDR1 SGDLS and CDR2 YYNGEE. The CDR3 loop reads CASSATGGRETQYF. The DNA for the CDR3 is TGTGCCAGCAGCGCTACAGGGGGACGGGAGACCCAGTACTTC.

The chain has TRBV7-2 and TRBJ2-2, with 8 bases matching TRBD2. V shed 5 bases, J shed 5 bases, and the junction held 4 bases outside the gene matches. The CDR3 consists of 14 residues. The germline V gene has CDR1 SGHTA and CDR2 FQGNSA. This CDR3 reads CASSRGTRTGELFF. In nucleotides, the CDR3 is TGTGCCAGCAGCCGGGGGACTAGGACCGGGGAGCTGTTTTTT.

The V call is TRBV18, the J call TRBJ2-3; 7 bases agree with TRBD1. This CDR3 region has 16 residues. The germline V gene encodes CDR1 KGHSH and CDR2 LQKENI. J lost 0 bases, V lost 5 bases, and 8 bases had no gene match. CDR3 residues: CASSVFWTGSTDTQYF. CDR3 DNA: TGTGCCAGCTCAGTTTTTTGGACAGGAAGCACAGATACGCAGTATTTT. Full variable domain (rest looked up from reference TRBV18 and TRBJ2-3): NAGVMQNPRHLVRRRGQEARLRCSPMKGHSHVYWYRQLPEEGLKFMVYLQKENIIDESGMPKERFSAEFPKEGPSILRIQQVVRGDSAAYFCASSVFWTGSTDTQYFGPGTRLTVL.

The V call is TRBV9, the J call TRBJ1-4; 9 bases fit TRBD1. V was clipped by 3 bases and J by 10 bases; unmatched bases: 7. Germline CDR1 SGDLS, CDR2 YYNGEE. CDR3 length: 14 amino acids. Here the CDR3 DNA reads TGTGCCAGCAGCGCGGGGACAGGGTTGGCAAAACTGTTTTTT. It is translated as CASSAGTGLAKLFF.

The chain couples TRBV27 to TRBJ2-7, with D maybe TRBD1 (6 bases). V was pared by 4 bases and J by 5 bases, with 18 bases between. The CDR3 spans 15 residues. From germline, CDR1 is MNHEY and CDR2 SMNVEV (reference sequence). The CDR3 spells CASSSYTGTINEQYF. The DNA of the CDR3 is TGTGCCAGCAGTTCCTACACCGGGACAATAAACGAGCAGTACTTC.

The chain links TRBV2 to TRBJ1-3; D gene uncertain. The germline V gene encodes CDR1 SNHLY and CDR2 FYNNEI. Trimming took 3 bases from V and 7 from J, leaving 7 bases between them. The CDR3 covers 12 residues. CDR3 DNA sequence: TGTGCCAGCAGTGAGGGTGGGAACACCATATATTTT. Translation: CASSEGGNTIYF.

The V and J genes are TRBV28 and TRBJ1-2; the D gene is possibly TRBD1 (5 bases). CDR1 is MDHEN, CDR2 SYDVKM, per germline. The CDR3 is made up of 15 amino acids. The V end lost 0 bases, the J end lost 2 bases, and 10 bases lay between the germline ends. CDR3 residues: CASSLWGGANYGYTF. The CDR3 DNA is TGTGCCAGCAGTTTATGGGGAGGGGCCAACTATGGCTACACCTTC.

The chain links TRBV28 to TRBJ2-4; weak D call: TRBD2 (5 bases). Per the germline V gene, CDR1 is MDHEN and CDR2 is SYDVKM. This CDR3 contains 19 residues. With 6 bases removed from V and 0 bases from J, the gap between germline ends came to 24 bases. The CDR3 here is CASSTRAAVALLAKNIQYF. CDR3 coding DNA: TGTGCCAGCAGCACCCGAGCGGCCGTGGCCCTCCTAGCCAAAAACATTCAGTACTTC.

V gene TRBV7-9 combines with J gene TRBJ2-7; D gene unclear. The CDR3 has 12 amino acids. V lost 4 bases and J lost 2, with 6 bases in between. Per germline, CDR1 SEHNR and CDR2 FQNEAQ (reference sequence). The CDR3 DNA reads TGTGCCAGCAGCTCGCAGGCCTACGAGCAGTACTTC. Translating gives CASSSQAYEQYF.

The J gene is TRBJ1-1, the V gene TRBV30; 7 bases line up with TRBD1. Germline CDR1 is GTSNPN and CDR2 is SVGIG (reference sequence). This CDR3 spans 14 amino acids. V lost 3 bases and J lost 4; bases outside the gene matches: 8. CDR3 nucleotide sequence: TGTGCCTGGAGATCACAGGGGAGGACCACTGAAGCTTTCTTT. Its translation is CAWRSQGRTTEAFF.

This chain links TRBV23-1 with TRBJ1-2; 7 nucleotides align to TRBD1. TRBV23-1 is an ORF; its function is uncertain. With V trimmed by 6 bases and J by 2 bases, 3 bases remained unmatched. The CDR3 has 13 amino acids. The CDR3 spells CASRTGLNYGYTF. DNA of the CDR3: TGCGCCAGCAGGACAGGGCTCAACTATGGCTACACCTTC.

The J gene is TRBJ2-1, the V gene TRBV4-3, with D maybe TRBD2 (6 bases). There are 14 residues in the CDR3. V was pared by 4 bases and J by 6 bases, with 13 bases between. Germline V gene sequence: CDR1 LGHNA, CDR2 YSLEER. CDR3 in DNA: TGCGCCAGCAGCCCCAGGCTAGCGAGCAATGAGCAGTTCTTC. It translates to CASSPRLASNEQFF.

This clone was detected only once. The chain recombines TRBV5-6 with TRBJ2-3, with a weak D call TRBD1 (5 bases). The CDR3 has 16 amino acids. V lost 6 bases and J 0 bases, leaving 17 bases between the germline ends. Germline-derived CDR1 and CDR2 are SGHDT and YYEEEE. In DNA form, the CDR3 reads TGTGCCAGCACCCGCGATCGAAGGGGTAGCACAGATACGCAGTATTTT. Amino acids: CASTRDRRGSTDTQYF.

The V and J genes are TRBV6-1 and TRBJ1-2; TRBD1 matches at 9 bases. In germline, CDR1 is MNHNS, CDR2 SASEGT. The CDR3 totals 17 residues. V was clipped by 0 bases and J by 8 bases; unmatched bases: 13. The CDR3 nucleotides read TGTGCCAGCAGTGAAGCTGCCGGGACAGGGAGGAGGAAAGGCTACACCTTC. As protein: CASSEAAGTGRRKGYTF.